Below are 15 T cell receptor beta chains sequenced from a single sample in a study of cytomegalovirus exposure and HLA in healthy donors. PCR involved 60 Vbeta and 13 Jbeta primers. Method: immunoSEQ multiplex PCR; TCRdb's copy keeps in-frame clones and lacks some. The sample shows about 36,000 clones, 55% to 75% of them seen only once. The source material was PBMCs. These receptors all stem from a man aged 30-40 years in good health and CMV-seronegative.

This rearrangement joins TRBV29-1 to TRBJ1-1, with 7 nucleotides matching TRBD1. J gave up 8 bases and V 7 bases, and 7 bases lay outside the gene matches. The CDR3 consists of 11 residues. Germline V gene sequence: CDR1 SQVTM, CDR2 ANQGSEA. The CDR3 DNA sequence: TGCAGCGCCCTAGACAGGGCAGAAGCTTTCTTT. It is translated as CSALDRAEAFF.

V is TRBV6-4 and J is TRBJ1-1; 8 bases agree with TRBD1. V was pared by 2 bases and J by 1 base, with 3 bases of the junction left unmatched. The CDR3 is 15 residues long. CDR1 and CDR2 (germline): MRHNA, SNTAGT. CDR3 region: CASSDRTGTNTEAFF. CDR3 nucleotides: TGTGCCAGCAGTGACAGGACAGGGACGAACACTGAAGCTTTCTTT.

This rearrangement joins TRBV4-2 to TRBJ1-1; a weak D match, TRBD1 (6 bases). The CDR3 runs to 14 residues. With 4 bases removed from V and 5 bases from J, the gap between germline ends came to 14 bases. Looked up from germline, CDR1 is LGHNA and CDR2 is YNFKEQ. CDR3 sequence (DNA): TGTGCCAGCAGCCGATCAGGGGAGGGGACTGAAGCTTTCTTT. It specifies CASSRSGEGTEAFF.

This sequence joins TRBV29-1 and TRBJ2-3, with D possibly TRBD2 on 5 matching bases. CDR1 and CDR2 (germline): SQVTM, ANQGSEA. The CDR3 extends over 12 amino acids. Trimming cost V 3 bases and J 1 base, with 5 bases left between them. The CDR3 DNA reads TGCAGCGTTGACGGGGGCACAGATACGCAGTATTTT. It is translated as CSVDGGTDTQYF.

CDR3 sequence (DNA): TGCGCCAGCAGCTTACAGGGGGCCGTCGGGGAGCTGTTTTTT. Protein product: CASSLQGAVGELFF. The gene calls are TRBV5-1 and TRBJ2-2; 9 bases agree with TRBD1. V shed 2 bases and J 7 bases; nucleotides not matched to a gene: 3. Germline V gene sequence: CDR1 SGHRS, CDR2 YFSETQ. This CDR3 has 14 residues.

This chain uses TRBV6-1 with TRBJ1-4; 7 bases are a match to TRBD1. The CDR3 is 14 amino acids. The junction had 5 bases not matched to a gene; V was cut back by 6 bases and J by 4 bases. Germline V gives CDR1 MNHNS, CDR2 SASEGT. CDR3 sequence: CASSLGQNNEKLFF. The DNA of the CDR3 is TGTGCCAGCAGCTTGGGACAGAATAATGAAAAACTGTTTTTT.

This clone was detected only a few times. This specimen includes other DNA sequences encoding the same CDR3. The chain combines TRBV6-5 with TRBJ1-1; D is perhaps TRBD1 (6 bases). Germline V gene data show CDR1 as MNHEY and CDR2 as SVGAGI. There are 14 residues in the CDR3. Trimming left V 6 bases short and J 0 bases short, with 11 bases between. CDR3 DNA sequence: TGTGCCAGCAGAAAGACAGGAATGAACACTGAAGCTTTCTTT. This translates into CASRKTGMNTEAFF.

V usage is TRBV4-1 and J usage is TRBJ1-2; D perhaps matches TRBD1 (5 bases). Germline V gene data show CDR1 as MGHRA and CDR2 as YSYEKL. The length of the CDR3 is 13 residues. Trimming took off 10 bases at V and 6 bases at J, with 18 bases between the two ends. The CDR3 nucleotides are TGCGCCACCCACCCCCCAGGGAGGAATGGCTACACCTTC. Its protein product is CATHPPGRNGYTF.

This chain connects TRBV10-3 to TRBJ2-7; 10 nucleotides line up with TRBD2. V lost 3 bases and J lost 3; bases outside the gene matches: 5. The CDR3 is made up of 15 amino acids. Germline-derived CDR1 and CDR2 are ENHRY and SYGVKD. Here the CDR3 reads CAISDRASGSYEQYF. The DNA of the CDR3 is TGTGCCATCAGTGATAGGGCTAGCGGGAGCTACGAGCAGTACTTC.

This clone was counted once. The gene calls are TRBV2 and TRBJ1-2; 9 nucleotides line up with TRBD1. CDR3 length equals 13 residues. J lost 5 bases, V lost 9 bases, and 7 bases had no gene match. The germline V gene has CDR1 SNHLY and CDR2 FYNNEI. This CDR3 reads CARTGTGSYGYTF. CDR3 coding DNA: TGTGCCAGGACCGGGACAGGGTCTTATGGCTACACCTTC.

The V gene is TRBV7-2, the J gene TRBJ1-1; tentatively, D is TRBD1 (5 bases). This CDR3 is 15 amino acids long. V was cut by 4 bases and J by 1 base, with 13 bases left in between. CDR1 and CDR2 (germline): SGHTA, FQGNSA. Here the CDR3 reads CASSSRGEGNTEAFF. DNA for the CDR3: TGTGCCAGCAGCTCTCGGGGGGAGGGGAACACTGAAGCTTTCTTT.

This sequence joins TRBV25-1 and TRBJ1-6; D may be TRBD1 (5 bases). Germline V gene data show CDR1 as MGHDK and CDR2 as SYGVNS. This CDR3 contains 15 residues. Trimming removed 0 bases at V and 9 bases at J, with 12 bases between. The CDR3 DNA reads TGTGCCAGCAGTGAATACCGGGGGTCGGGTTCACCCCTCCACTTT. It encodes CASSEYRGSGSPLHF.

The CDR3, as DNA: TGTGCCAGCAGTCCGTCGAGCGGGGAAGCTTTCTTT. Its protein product is CASSPSSGEAFF. This rearrangement joins TRBV27 to TRBJ1-1; D call uncertain. This CDR3 is built from 12 residues. The germline gives CDR1 MNHEY, CDR2 SMNVEV (reference sequence). With 5 bases removed from V and 8 bases from J, the gap between germline ends came to 12 bases.

The chain links TRBV2 to TRBJ1-5; D might be TRBD1 (6 bases). This CDR3 comprises 15 residues. V gave up 3 bases and J gave up 3 bases, with 12 bases separating them. In germline, CDR1 is SNHLY, CDR2 FYNNEI. CDR3 nucleotides: TGTGCCAGCAGTGAGGACAGTCTCCTCAATCAGCCCCAGCATTTT. This sequence encodes CASSEDSLLNQPQHF.

This clone has more than one count but fewer than ten. Other nucleotide sequences in the sample specify the same CDR3. The chain links TRBV5-1 to TRBJ1-5; D might be TRBD1 (5 bases). Germline CDR1 SGHRS, CDR2 YFSETQ. This CDR3 region has 15 residues. The ends were cut back, 4 bases at V and 6 bases at J, with 17 bases in the middle. In nucleotides, the CDR3 is TGCGCCAGCAGCAGGGGAGGAGGGGCAGGTCAGCCCCAGCATTTT. It encodes CASSRGGGAGQPQHF. Supplemented by reference TRBV5-1 and TRBJ1-5, the full variable domain reads KAGVTQTPRYLIKTRGQQVTLSCSPISGHRSVSWYQQTPGQGLQFLFEYFSETQRNKGNFPGRFSGRQFSNSRSEMNVSTLELGDSALYLCASSRGGGAGQPQHFGDGTRLSIL.